This T cell receptor (beta chain) was profiled in a study of cytomegalovirus exposure and HLA in healthy donors. Study-wide findings and caveats: In vitro data verified three CMV-associated chains as specific for CMV antigens.

This clone was found once. What it binds is not known. PCR employed 60 Vbeta and 13 Jbeta primers. Produced via immunoSEQ multiplex PCR; TCRdb's table is partial and in-frame only. The sample gives roughly 100,000 clones, around 60% of which show up once; less than 3.5% is in the top ten. The CDR3 covers 12 residues. Germline lookup yields CDR1 SGHVS and CDR2 FNYEAQ. Trimming removed 3 bases from V and 5 bases from J; junction bases left unmatched: 1. The sample taken for sequencing was PBMCs. The V gene is TRBV7-6, the J gene TRBJ2-7, with TRBD1 matching over 7 bases. This TCR came from a woman between 50 and 59 years old in good health and CMV-seronegative. CDR3 sequence: CASSFTGDEQYF. CDR3 coding DNA: TGTGCCAGCAGCTTTACAGGGGACGAGCAGTACTTC.